This is a list of T cell receptor beta chains from one sample in a study of HIV-infected patients and healthy controls. TCRdb reprocessed the 5' RACE reads via MiXCR and lists one record per CDR3 protein. The table shows more than 60,000 distinct CDR3 sequences, with 15% to 20% occurring only once. The sequenced sample was CD4+ T cells from blood. The receptor set was obtained from a human donor in good health. Each CDR3 is given with its conserved first and last residue. D genes are given only for firm matches. Part of the rows lack a size; the others show once, few, many or a class for expanded clones.

cdr3_aa: CASSQDGLASPLHF; cdr3_nt: TGTGCCAGCAGCCAAGATGGACTGGCTTCACCCCTCCACTTT; v_call: TRBV14; clone_size: few; j_call: TRBJ1-6; d_call: -
cdr3_aa: CASSDRPDEQFF; cdr3_nt: TGTGCCAGCAGCGACAGACCCGATGAGCAGTTCTTC; v_call: TRBV7-3; clone_size: few; j_call: TRBJ2-1; d_call: -
cdr3_aa: CSAPGLAGGADTQYF; cdr3_nt: TGCAGTGCTCCCGGACTAGCGGGAGGCGCAGATACGCAGTATTTT; v_call: TRBV20-1; clone_size: -; j_call: TRBJ2-3; d_call: TRBD2
cdr3_aa: CASSRLAGVYEQYF; cdr3_nt: TGTGCCAGCAGTCGACTAGCGGGGGTCTACGAGCAGTACTTC; v_call: TRBV6-6; clone_size: -; j_call: TRBJ2-7; d_call: TRBD2
cdr3_aa: CASSPPVSVPFGF; cdr3_nt: TGTGCCAGCAGCCCCCCCGTTAGTGTCCCTTTTGGTTTC; v_call: TRBV7-2; clone_size: many; j_call: TRBJ2-1; d_call: -
cdr3_aa: CASSLGTSVIDTQYF; cdr3_nt: TGTGCCAGCAGCTTGGGGACTAGTGTTATAGATACGCAGTATTTT; v_call: TRBV7-2; clone_size: -; j_call: TRBJ2-3; d_call: TRBD2
cdr3_aa: CASTPRGAGYTDTQYF; cdr3_nt: TGTGCCAGCACCCCCCGGGGGGCGGGCTACACAGATACGCAGTATTTT; v_call: TRBV28; clone_size: -; j_call: TRBJ2-3; d_call: -
cdr3_aa: CASSVQSTYNSPLHF; cdr3_nt: TGTGCCAGTAGTGTACAGAGCACCTATAATTCACCCCTCCACTTT; v_call: TRBV19; clone_size: -; j_call: TRBJ1-6; d_call: -
cdr3_aa: CATYGLNTEAFF; cdr3_nt: TGTGCCACCTATGGGTTGAACACTGAAGCTTTCTTT; v_call: TRBV6-5; clone_size: many; j_call: TRBJ1-1; d_call: -
cdr3_aa: CSASPAGEGYGYTF; cdr3_nt: TGCAGTGCTAGCCCCGCAGGGGAGGGCTATGGCTACACCTTC; v_call: TRBV20-1; clone_size: -; j_call: TRBJ1-2; d_call: -
cdr3_aa: CASSPSTGFQPQHF; cdr3_nt: TGTGCCAGCAGTCCTTCGACAGGGTTTCAGCCCCAGCATTTT; v_call: TRBV27; clone_size: -; j_call: TRBJ1-5; d_call: TRBD1
cdr3_aa: CASSLSQGVYGSPLHF; cdr3_nt: TGTGCCAGCAGCTTATCACAAGGGGTTTACGGTTCACCCCTCCACTTT; v_call: TRBV7-9; clone_size: few; j_call: TRBJ1-6; d_call: -
cdr3_aa: CATSRETGHSSYNEQFF; cdr3_nt: TGTGCCACCAGCAGAGAAACGGGACACAGCTCCTACAATGAGCAGTTCTTC; v_call: TRBV15; clone_size: few; j_call: TRBJ2-1; d_call: -
cdr3_aa: CAWSVEETQYF; cdr3_nt: TGTGCCTGGAGTGTAGAGGAGACCCAGTACTTC; v_call: TRBV30; clone_size: many; j_call: TRBJ2-5; d_call: -
cdr3_aa: CASSFRVGGELFF; cdr3_nt: TGTGCCAGCAGCTTCAGGGTCGGCGGGGAGCTGTTTTTT; v_call: TRBV5-6; clone_size: few; j_call: TRBJ2-2; d_call: -
cdr3_aa: CSASGQFTEAFF; cdr3_nt: TGCAGTGCTAGTGGACAGTTCACTGAAGCTTTCTTT; v_call: TRBV20-1; clone_size: many; j_call: TRBJ1-1; d_call: -
cdr3_aa: CASSRTGWDTEAFF; cdr3_nt: TGTGCCAGCAGTCGGACAGGGTGGGACACTGAAGCTTTCTTT; v_call: TRBV6-2/TRBV6-3; clone_size: -; j_call: TRBJ1-1; d_call: TRBD1
cdr3_aa: CASGKNAGYNEQFF; cdr3_nt: TGTGCCAGCGGCAAGAACGCGGGGTACAATGAGCAGTTCTTC; v_call: TRBV6-5; clone_size: -; j_call: TRBJ2-1; d_call: -
cdr3_aa: CASSYGQGSSTDTQYF; cdr3_nt: TGTGCCAGCAGTTACGGACAGGGCTCTAGCACAGATACGCAGTATTTT; v_call: TRBV6-5; clone_size: many; j_call: TRBJ2-3; d_call: TRBD1
cdr3_aa: CASRGGLAGEGDTQYF; cdr3_nt: TGTGCCAGCAGGGGAGGACTAGCGGGAGAGGGAGATACGCAGTATTTT; v_call: TRBV28; clone_size: many; j_call: TRBJ2-3; d_call: TRBD2
cdr3_aa: CASSLASSQGAWNQPQHF; cdr3_nt: TGTGCCAGCAGTTTAGCGTCTTCACAGGGGGCTTGGAATCAGCCCCAGCATTTT; v_call: TRBV12-3/TRBV12-4; clone_size: -; j_call: TRBJ1-5; d_call: TRBD1
cdr3_aa: CASSLRRTSGTDTQYF; cdr3_nt: TGTGCCAGCAGCTTAAGAAGAACTAGCGGCACAGATACGCAGTATTTT; v_call: TRBV7-2; clone_size: -; j_call: TRBJ2-3; d_call: TRBD2
cdr3_aa: CASSFDSGKLFF; cdr3_nt: TGTGCCAGCAGCTTCGACAGCGGGAAACTGTTTTTT; v_call: TRBV11-2; clone_size: -; j_call: TRBJ1-4; d_call: -
cdr3_aa: CASSLGSNQPQHF; cdr3_nt: TGTGCCAGCAGCTTAGGCAGCAATCAGCCCCAGCATTTT; v_call: TRBV5-1; clone_size: many; j_call: TRBJ1-5; d_call: -
cdr3_aa: CASSPKAGALSYYEQYF; cdr3_nt: TGTGCCAGCTCACCAAAAGCGGGGGCCCTCTCCTACTACGAGCAGTACTTC; v_call: TRBV18; clone_size: many; j_call: TRBJ2-7; d_call: TRBD2
cdr3_aa: CASSSPGDTQYF; cdr3_nt: TGTGCCAGCAGTTCCCCGGGGGATACGCAGTATTTT; v_call: TRBV6-5; clone_size: -; j_call: TRBJ2-3; d_call: -
cdr3_aa: CSLRANTEAFF; cdr3_nt: TGCAGTCTTCGGGCTAACACTGAAGCTTTCTTT; v_call: TRBV20-1; clone_size: many; j_call: TRBJ1-1; d_call: -
cdr3_aa: CASSYFSEPQHF; cdr3_nt: TGTGCCAGCAGTTACTTTTCCGAGCCCCAGCATTTT; v_call: TRBV6-6; clone_size: many; j_call: TRBJ1-5; d_call: -
cdr3_aa: CASSIGRGVTTGTEAFF; cdr3_nt: TGTGCCAGTAGTATAGGCCGCGGGGTAACGACAGGGACTGAAGCTTTCTTT; v_call: TRBV19; clone_size: -; j_call: TRBJ1-1; d_call: TRBD1
cdr3_aa: CASSLSSGAGRTDTQYF; cdr3_nt: TGTGCCAGCAGCTTAAGTTCGGGAGCTGGAAGGACAGATACGCAGTATTTT; v_call: TRBV11-2; clone_size: many; j_call: TRBJ2-3; d_call: -
cdr3_aa: CASSYSYNSPLHF; cdr3_nt: TGTGCCAGCAGTTACAGCTATAATTCACCCCTCCACTTT; v_call: TRBV6-5; clone_size: many; j_call: TRBJ1-6; d_call: -
cdr3_aa: CASSLGQSTYEQYF; cdr3_nt: TGCGCCAGCAGCTTGGGCCAGTCAACCTACGAGCAGTACTTC; v_call: TRBV5-1; clone_size: many; j_call: TRBJ2-7; d_call: -
cdr3_aa: CAWNPETVSGANVLTF; cdr3_nt: TGTGCCTGGAACCCCGAGACGGTTTCTGGGGCCAACGTCCTGACTTTC; v_call: TRBV30; clone_size: few; j_call: TRBJ2-6; d_call: -
cdr3_aa: CASSISGVNQPQHF; cdr3_nt: TGTGCCAGTAGTATCTCTGGAGTCAATCAGCCCCAGCATTTT; v_call: TRBV19; clone_size: -; j_call: TRBJ1-5; d_call: -
cdr3_aa: CASSRRWGKYTEAFF; cdr3_nt: TGTGCCAGCAGCCGGAGGTGGGGGAAGTACACTGAAGCTTTCTTT; v_call: TRBV5-4; clone_size: -; j_call: TRBJ1-1; d_call: -
cdr3_aa: CASSLNPVNTIYF; cdr3_nt: TGTGCCAGCAGCTTAAATCCAGTGAACACCATATATTTT; v_call: TRBV7-9; clone_size: -; j_call: TRBJ1-3; d_call: -
cdr3_aa: CASSYERTNEKLFF; cdr3_nt: TGTGCCAGCAGTTACGAGAGGACTAATGAAAAACTGTTTTTT; v_call: TRBV6-5; clone_size: many; j_call: TRBJ1-4; d_call: -
cdr3_aa: CSAREFQETQYF; cdr3_nt: TGCAGTGCTAGAGAGTTCCAAGAGACCCAGTACTTC; v_call: TRBV20-1; clone_size: many; j_call: TRBJ2-5; d_call: -
cdr3_aa: CATSRSGVMANEKLFF; cdr3_nt: TGTGCCACCAGCAGATCAGGGGTGATGGCTAATGAAAAACTGTTTTTT; v_call: TRBV15; clone_size: -; j_call: TRBJ1-4; d_call: -
cdr3_aa: CASSFPKQGQETQYF; cdr3_nt: TGTGCCAGCAGCTTCCCTAAACAGGGTCAAGAGACCCAGTACTTC; v_call: TRBV5-4; clone_size: many; j_call: TRBJ2-5; d_call: -
cdr3_aa: CASSLSPGAGSEQYF; cdr3_nt: TGTGCCAGCAGCTTGAGTCCAGGGGCCGGGTCCGAGCAGTACTTC; v_call: TRBV5-6; clone_size: -; j_call: TRBJ2-7; d_call: -